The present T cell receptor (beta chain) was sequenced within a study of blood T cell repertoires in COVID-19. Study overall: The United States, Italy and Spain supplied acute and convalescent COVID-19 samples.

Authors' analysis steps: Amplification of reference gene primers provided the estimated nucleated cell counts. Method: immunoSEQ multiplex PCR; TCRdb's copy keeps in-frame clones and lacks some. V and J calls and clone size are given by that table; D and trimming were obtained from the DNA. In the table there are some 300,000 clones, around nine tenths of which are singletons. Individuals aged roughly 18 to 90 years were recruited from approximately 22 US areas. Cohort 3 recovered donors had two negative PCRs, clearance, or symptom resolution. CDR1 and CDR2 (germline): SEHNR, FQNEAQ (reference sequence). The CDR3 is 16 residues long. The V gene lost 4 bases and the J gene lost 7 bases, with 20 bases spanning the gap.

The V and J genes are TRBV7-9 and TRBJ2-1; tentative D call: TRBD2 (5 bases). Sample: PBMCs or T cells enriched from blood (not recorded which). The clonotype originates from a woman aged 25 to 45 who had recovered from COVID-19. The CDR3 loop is CASSWTLVSAGNEQFF. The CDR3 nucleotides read TGTGCCAGCAGCTGGACTTTAGTGTCCGCCGGGAATGAGCAGTTCTTC.